This T cell receptor beta chain emerged from a study of PD-1 blockade in classical Hodgkin lymphoma. Method: immunoSEQ multiplex PCR; TCRdb's copy keeps in-frame clones and lacks some. Among 85,000 to 90,000 clones, around nine tenths were seen once, and the ten largest hold about 2.9%. Note on this clone: Antigen: not known.

Noted time point: cycle 4 day 1 (C4D1), after around six weeks of nivolumab. Every patient experienced relapse after autologous stem cell transplantation, and brentuximab vedotin exposure varied. Classifying best responses yielded complete response, partial response or progressive disease. Study findings and constraints: Whatever underlies the repertoire differences (possibly disease activity or prior therapy) remains undefined. Those starting nivolumab under 1 year post-ASCT were excluded.

The ends were cut back, 4 bases at V and 4 bases at J, with 17 bases in the middle. The CDR3 is made up of 16 amino acids. The germline V gene has CDR1 MNHEY and CDR2 SVGAGI. The chain combines TRBV6-5 with TRBJ2-1; tentatively, D is TRBD2 (7 bases). The input for sequencing was peripheral blood mononuclear cells (PBMCs), taken before the fourth cycle of nivolumab. This TCR was sampled from a human donor with classical Hodgkin lymphoma. The CDR3 sequence: CASSLERGAIYNEQFF. The CDR3 nucleotides read TGTGCCAGCAGTTTAGAACGGGGGGCGATATACAATGAGCAGTTCTTC.